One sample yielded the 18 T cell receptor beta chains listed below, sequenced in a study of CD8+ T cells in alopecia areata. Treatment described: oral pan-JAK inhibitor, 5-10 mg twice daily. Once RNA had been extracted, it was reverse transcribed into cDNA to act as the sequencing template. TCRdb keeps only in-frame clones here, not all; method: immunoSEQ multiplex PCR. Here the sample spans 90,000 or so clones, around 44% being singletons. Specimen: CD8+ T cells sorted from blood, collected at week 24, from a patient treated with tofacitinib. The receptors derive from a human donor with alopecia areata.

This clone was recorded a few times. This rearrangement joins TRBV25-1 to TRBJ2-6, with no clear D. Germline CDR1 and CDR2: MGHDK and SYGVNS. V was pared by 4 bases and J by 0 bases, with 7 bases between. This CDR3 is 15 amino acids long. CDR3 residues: CASSVGPSGANVLTF. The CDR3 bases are TGTGCCAGCAGTGTTGGGCCCTCTGGGGCCAACGTCCTGACTTTC.

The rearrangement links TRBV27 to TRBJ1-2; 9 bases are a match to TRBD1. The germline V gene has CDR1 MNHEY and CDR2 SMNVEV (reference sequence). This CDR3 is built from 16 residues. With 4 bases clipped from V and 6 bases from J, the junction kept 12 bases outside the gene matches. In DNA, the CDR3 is TGTGCCAGCAGTTCCGCGAAGGACAGGGGAATTCATGGCTACACCTTC. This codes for CASSSAKDRGIHGYTF.

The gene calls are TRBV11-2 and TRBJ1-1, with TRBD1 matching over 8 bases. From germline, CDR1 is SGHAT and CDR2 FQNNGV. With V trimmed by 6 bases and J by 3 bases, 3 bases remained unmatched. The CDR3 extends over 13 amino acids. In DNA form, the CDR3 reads TGTGCCAGCAGTCGACAGGGGTACACTGAAGCTTTCTTT. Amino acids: CASSRQGYTEAFF. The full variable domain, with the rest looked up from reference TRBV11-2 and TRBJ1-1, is EAGVAQSPRYKIIEKRQSVAFWCNPISGHATLYWYQQILGQGPKLLIQFQNNGVVDDSQLPKDRFSAERLKGVDSTLKIQPAKLEDSAVYLCASSRQGYTEAFFGQGTRLTVV.

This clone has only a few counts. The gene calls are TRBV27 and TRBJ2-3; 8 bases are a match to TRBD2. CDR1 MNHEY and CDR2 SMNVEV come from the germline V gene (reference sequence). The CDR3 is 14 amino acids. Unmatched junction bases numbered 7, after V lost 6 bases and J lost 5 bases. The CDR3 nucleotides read TGTGCCAGCAGCTACGGACGGGAGGGAGATACGCAGTATTTT. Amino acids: CASSYGREGDTQYF.

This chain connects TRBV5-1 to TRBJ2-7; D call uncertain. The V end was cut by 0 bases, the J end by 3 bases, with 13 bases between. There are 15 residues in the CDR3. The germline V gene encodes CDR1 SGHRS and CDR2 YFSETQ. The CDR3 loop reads CASSLGFGLDYEQYF. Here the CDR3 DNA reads TGCGCCAGCAGCTTGGGTTTTGGGTTGGACTACGAGCAGTACTTC.

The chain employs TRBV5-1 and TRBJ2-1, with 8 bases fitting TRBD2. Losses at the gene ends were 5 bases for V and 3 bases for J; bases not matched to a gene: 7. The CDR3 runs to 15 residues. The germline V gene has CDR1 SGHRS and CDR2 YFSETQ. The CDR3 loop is CASRGAGDYYNEQFF. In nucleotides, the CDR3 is TGCGCCAGCAGAGGAGCGGGGGATTACTACAATGAGCAGTTCTTC.

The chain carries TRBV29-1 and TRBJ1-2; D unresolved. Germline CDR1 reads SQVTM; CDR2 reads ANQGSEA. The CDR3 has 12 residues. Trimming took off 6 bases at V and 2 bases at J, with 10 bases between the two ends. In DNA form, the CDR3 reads TGCAGCGTAAGCGAAAGAAACTATGGCTACACCTTC. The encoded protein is CSVSERNYGYTF.

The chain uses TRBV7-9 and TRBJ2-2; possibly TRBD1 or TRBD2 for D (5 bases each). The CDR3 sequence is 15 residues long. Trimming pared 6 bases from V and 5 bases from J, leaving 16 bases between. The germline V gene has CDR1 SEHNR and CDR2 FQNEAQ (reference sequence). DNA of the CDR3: TGTGCCAGCAGACACGAAGGGACCAGAACCGGGGAGCTGTTTTTT. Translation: CASRHEGTRTGELFF.

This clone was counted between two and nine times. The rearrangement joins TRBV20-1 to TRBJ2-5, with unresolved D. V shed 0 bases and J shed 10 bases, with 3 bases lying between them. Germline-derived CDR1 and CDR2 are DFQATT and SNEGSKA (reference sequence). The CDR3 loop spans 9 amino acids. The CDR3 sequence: CSAREGQYF. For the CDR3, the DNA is TGCAGTGCTAGAGAGGGCCAGTACTTC.

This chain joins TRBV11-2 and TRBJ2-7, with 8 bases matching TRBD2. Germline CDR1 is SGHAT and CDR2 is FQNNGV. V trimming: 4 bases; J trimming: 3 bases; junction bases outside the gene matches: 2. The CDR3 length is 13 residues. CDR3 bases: TGTGCCAGCAGCTGGAGCGGGAGCTACGAGCAGTACTTC. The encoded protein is CASSWSGSYEQYF. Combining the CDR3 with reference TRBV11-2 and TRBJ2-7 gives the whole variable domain EAGVAQSPRYKIIEKRQSVAFWCNPISGHATLYWYQQILGQGPKLLIQFQNNGVVDDSQLPKDRFSAERLKGVDSTLKIQPAKLEDSAVYLCASSWSGSYEQYFGPGTRLTVT.

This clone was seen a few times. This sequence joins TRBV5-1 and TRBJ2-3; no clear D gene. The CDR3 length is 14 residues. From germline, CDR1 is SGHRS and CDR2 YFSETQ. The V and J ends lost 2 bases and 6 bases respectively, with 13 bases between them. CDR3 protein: CASSFIGYSDTQYF. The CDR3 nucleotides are TGCGCCAGCAGCTTTATAGGGTACTCCGATACGCAGTATTTT.

This CDR3 reads CASSLSGATEAFF. The CDR3 coding sequence is TGTGCCAGCAGCTTGTCAGGGGCCACTGAAGCTTTCTTT. J is TRBJ1-1 and V is TRBV7-3, with a weak D call TRBD1 (6 bases). V was trimmed by 3 bases and J by 4 bases, leaving 9 bases between them. The V gene's germline CDR1 is SGHTA and CDR2 FQGTGA. This CDR3 is 13 amino acids long.

CDR3 amino acids: CSVELGLVFADTQYF. CDR3 nucleotides: TGCAGCGTTGAGTTGGGACTAGTTTTCGCAGATACGCAGTATTTT. This rearrangement joins TRBV29-1 to TRBJ2-3; 8 bases align to TRBD2. V lost 3 bases to trimming and J lost 4 bases; unmatched junction nucleotides: 9. Germline assignment: CDR1 SQVTM and CDR2 ANQGSEA. This CDR3 region has 15 residues.

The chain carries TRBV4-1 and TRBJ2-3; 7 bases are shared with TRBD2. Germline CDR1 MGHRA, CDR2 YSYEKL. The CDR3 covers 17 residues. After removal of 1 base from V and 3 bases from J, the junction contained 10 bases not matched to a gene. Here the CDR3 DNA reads TGCGCCAGCAGCCAAGGGGAGCGGGACCCGGGGACAGATACGCAGTATTTT. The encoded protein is CASSQGERDPGTDTQYF.

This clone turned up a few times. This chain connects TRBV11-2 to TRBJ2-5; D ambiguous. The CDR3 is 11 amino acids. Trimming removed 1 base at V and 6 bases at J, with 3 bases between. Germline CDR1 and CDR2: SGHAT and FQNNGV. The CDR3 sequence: CASSLGQTQYF. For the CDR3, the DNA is TGTGCCAGCAGCTTAGGCCAGACCCAGTACTTC.

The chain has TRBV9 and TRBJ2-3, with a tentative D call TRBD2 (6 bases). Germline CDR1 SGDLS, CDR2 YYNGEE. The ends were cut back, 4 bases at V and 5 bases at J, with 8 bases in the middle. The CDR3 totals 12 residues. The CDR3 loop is CASSQGGDTQYF. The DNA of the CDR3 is TGTGCCAGCAGCCAGGGAGGAGATACGCAGTATTTT.

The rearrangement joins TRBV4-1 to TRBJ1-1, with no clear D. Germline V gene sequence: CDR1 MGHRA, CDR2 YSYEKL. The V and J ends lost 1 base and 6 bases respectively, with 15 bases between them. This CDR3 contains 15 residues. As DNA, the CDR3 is TGCGCCAGCAGCCAAGTTTCCCTCAGGAGAGCTGAAGCTTTCTTT. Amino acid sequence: CASSQVSLRRAEAFF.

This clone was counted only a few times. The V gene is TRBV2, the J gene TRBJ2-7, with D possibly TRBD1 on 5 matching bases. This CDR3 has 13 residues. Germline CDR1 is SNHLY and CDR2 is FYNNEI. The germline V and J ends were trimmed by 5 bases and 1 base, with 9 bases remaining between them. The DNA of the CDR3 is TGTGCCAGCAGTTCGGACACTTCCTACGAGCAGTACTTC. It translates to CASSSDTSYEQYF.